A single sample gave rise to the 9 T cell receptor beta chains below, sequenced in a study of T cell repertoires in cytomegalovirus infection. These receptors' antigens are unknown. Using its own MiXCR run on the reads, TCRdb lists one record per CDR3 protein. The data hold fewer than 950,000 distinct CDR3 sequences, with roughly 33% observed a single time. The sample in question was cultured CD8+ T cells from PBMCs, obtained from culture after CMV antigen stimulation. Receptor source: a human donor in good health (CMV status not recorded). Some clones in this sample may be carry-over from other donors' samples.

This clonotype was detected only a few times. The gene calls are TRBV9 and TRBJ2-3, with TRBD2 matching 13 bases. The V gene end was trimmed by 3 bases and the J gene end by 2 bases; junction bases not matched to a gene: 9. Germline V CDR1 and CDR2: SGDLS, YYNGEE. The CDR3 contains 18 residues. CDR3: CASSEEQGLAGITDTQYF. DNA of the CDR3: TGTGCCAGCAGCGAAGAACAGGGACTAGCGGGGATCACAGATACGCAGTATTTT.

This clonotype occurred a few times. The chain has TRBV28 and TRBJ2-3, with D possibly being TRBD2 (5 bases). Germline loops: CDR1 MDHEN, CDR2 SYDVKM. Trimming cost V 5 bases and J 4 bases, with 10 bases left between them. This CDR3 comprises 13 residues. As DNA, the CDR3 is TGTGCCAGCAGTGAACTCGGGGCAGATACGCAGTATTTT. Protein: CASSELGADTQYF.

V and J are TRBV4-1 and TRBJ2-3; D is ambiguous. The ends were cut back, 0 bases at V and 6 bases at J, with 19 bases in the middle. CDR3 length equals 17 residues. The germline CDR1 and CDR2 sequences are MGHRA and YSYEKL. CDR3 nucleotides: TGCGCCAGCAGCCAAGATAACCAGATTTGGTTCGGCGATACGCAGTATTTT. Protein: CASSQDNQIWFGDTQYF.

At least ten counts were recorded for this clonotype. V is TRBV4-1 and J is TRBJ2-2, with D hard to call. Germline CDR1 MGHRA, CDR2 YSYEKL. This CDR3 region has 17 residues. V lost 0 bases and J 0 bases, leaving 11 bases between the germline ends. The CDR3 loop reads CASSQEQMGPNTGELFF. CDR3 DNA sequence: TGCGCCAGCAGCCAAGAACAAATGGGTCCGAACACCGGGGAGCTGTTTTTT.

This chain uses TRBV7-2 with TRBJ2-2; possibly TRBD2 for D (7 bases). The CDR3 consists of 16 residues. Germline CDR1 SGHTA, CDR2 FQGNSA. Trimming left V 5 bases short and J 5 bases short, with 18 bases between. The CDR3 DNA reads TGTGCCAGCAGCCCAATATGGGGGGGCAAGACCGGGGAGCTGTTTTTT. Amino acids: CASSPIWGGKTGELFF.

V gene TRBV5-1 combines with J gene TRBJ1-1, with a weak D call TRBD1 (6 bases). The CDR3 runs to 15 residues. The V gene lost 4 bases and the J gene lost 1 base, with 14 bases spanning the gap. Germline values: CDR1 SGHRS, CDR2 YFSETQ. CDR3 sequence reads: CASSLTGPGNTEAFF. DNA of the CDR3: TGCGCCAGCAGCCTCACAGGGCCGGGGAACACTGAAGCTTTCTTT.

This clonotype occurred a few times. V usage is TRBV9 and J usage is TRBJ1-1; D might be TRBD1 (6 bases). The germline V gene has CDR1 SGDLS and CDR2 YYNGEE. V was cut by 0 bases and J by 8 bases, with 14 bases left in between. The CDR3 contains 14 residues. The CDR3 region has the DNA TGTGCCAGCAGCGTAGCTGGGCAGGGGAAAGAAGCTTTCTTT. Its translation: CASSVAGQGKEAFF.

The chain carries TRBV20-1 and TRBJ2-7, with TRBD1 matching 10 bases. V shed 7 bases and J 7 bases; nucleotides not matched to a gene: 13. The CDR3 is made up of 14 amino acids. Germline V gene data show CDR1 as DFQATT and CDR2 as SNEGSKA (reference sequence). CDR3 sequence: CSVSRGQGIGEQYF. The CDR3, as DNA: TGCAGTGTCTCAAGGGGACAGGGGATTGGGGAGCAGTACTTC.

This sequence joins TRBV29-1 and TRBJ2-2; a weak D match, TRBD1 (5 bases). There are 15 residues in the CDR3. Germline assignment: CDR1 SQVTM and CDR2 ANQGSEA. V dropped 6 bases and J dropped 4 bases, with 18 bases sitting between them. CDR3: CSVASPDRFTGELFF. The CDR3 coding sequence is TGCAGCGTCGCTTCACCTGACAGATTCACCGGGGAGCTGTTTTTT.